The present TCR beta chain was sequenced within a study of blood T cell repertoires in COVID-19. Study-wide background: Sites in the United States, Italy and Spain provided acute and convalescent COVID-19 samples.

CDR1 and CDR2 (germline): MNHEY, SMNVEV (reference sequence). Losses at the gene ends were 4 bases for V and 4 bases for J; bases not matched to a gene: 3. The length of the CDR3 is 14 residues. Per the original methods: For nucleated cells, counts were estimated from reference gene primer amplification. Assay used: immunoSEQ multiplex PCR; TCRdb lists only in-frame clones, some missing. Clone size and the V and J calls come from that table; the DNA yielded D and trimming. The sample contains hundreds of thousands of clones, 88% of which appear only once. Across 24 US areas, participants ranged in age from about 18 to 100 years. Participant-reported clinical history was the basis for cohort assignment.

Input material: PBMCs or T cells enriched from blood (not recorded which). This sequence joins TRBV27 and TRBJ2-1, with 8 bases identical to TRBD2. The TCR originated in a woman between 45 and 65 years old who had recovered from COVID-19. CDR3 coding DNA: TGTGCCAGCAGTTCTAGCGGGCCTTACAATGAGCAGTTCTTC. Protein sequence: CASSSSGPYNEQFF.